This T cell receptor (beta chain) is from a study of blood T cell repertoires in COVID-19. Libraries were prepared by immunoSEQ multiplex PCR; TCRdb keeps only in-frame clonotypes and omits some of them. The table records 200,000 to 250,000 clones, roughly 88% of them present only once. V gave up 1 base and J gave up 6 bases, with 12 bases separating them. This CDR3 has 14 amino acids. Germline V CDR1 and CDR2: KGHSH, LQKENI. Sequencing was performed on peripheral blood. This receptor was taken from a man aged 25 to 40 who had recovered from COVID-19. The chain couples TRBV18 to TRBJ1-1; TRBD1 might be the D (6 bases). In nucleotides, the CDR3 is TGTGCCAGCTCACCACAGGGGGTCTTTGCTGAAGCTTTCTTT. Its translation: CASSPQGVFAEAFF.